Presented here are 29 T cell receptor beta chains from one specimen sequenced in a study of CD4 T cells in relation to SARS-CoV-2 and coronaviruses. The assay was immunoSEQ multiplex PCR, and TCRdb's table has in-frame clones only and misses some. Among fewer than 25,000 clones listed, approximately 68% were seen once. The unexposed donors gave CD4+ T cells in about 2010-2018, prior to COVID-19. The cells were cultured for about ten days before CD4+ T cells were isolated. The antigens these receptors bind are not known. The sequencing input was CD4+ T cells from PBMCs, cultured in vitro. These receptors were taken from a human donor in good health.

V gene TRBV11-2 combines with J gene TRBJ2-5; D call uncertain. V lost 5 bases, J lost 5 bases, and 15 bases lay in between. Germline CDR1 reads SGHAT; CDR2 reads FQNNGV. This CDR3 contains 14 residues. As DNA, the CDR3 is TGTGCCAGCAGCCCAAACACGGGTGGGGAGACCCAGTACTTC. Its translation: CASSPNTGGETQYF.

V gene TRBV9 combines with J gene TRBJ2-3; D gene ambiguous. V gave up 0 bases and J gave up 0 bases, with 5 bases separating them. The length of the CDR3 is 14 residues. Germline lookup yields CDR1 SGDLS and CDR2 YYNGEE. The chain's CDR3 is CASSVEHSTDTQYF. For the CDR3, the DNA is TGTGCCAGCAGCGTAGAGCACAGCACAGATACGCAGTATTTT.

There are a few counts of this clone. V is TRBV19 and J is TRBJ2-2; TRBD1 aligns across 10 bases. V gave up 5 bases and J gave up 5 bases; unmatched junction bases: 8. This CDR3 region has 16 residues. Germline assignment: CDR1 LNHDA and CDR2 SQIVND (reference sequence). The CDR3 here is CASSLPPGQGTGELFF. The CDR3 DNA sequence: TGTGCCAGTAGTTTACCGCCGGGACAGGGGACCGGGGAGCTGTTTTTT.

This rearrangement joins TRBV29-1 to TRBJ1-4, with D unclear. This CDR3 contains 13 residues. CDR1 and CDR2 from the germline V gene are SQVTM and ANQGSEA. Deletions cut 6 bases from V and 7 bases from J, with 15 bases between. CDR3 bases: TGCAGCGTCTCCCGTGCACAAGGTGAAAAACTGTTTTTT. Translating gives CSVSRAQGEKLFF.

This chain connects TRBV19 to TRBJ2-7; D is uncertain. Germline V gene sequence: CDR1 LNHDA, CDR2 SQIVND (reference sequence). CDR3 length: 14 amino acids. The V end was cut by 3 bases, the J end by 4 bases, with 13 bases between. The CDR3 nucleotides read TGTGCCAGTAGTATCGGCCCAGGTTCGTACGAGCAGTACTTC. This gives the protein CASSIGPGSYEQYF.

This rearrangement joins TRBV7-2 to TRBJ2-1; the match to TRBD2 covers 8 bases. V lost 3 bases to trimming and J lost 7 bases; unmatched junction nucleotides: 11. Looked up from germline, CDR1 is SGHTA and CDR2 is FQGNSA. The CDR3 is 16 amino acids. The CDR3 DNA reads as TGTGCCAGCAGCTTGAGTGGGCCCGGGGGGGCAAATGAGCAGTTCTTC. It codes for CASSLSGPGGANEQFF.

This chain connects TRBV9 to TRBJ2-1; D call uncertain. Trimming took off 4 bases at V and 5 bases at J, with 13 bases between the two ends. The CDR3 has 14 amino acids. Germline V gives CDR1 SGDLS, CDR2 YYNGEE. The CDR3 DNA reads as TGTGCCAGCAGCCCGAGGTGGGAAAACAATGAGCAGTTCTTC. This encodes CASSPRWENNEQFF.

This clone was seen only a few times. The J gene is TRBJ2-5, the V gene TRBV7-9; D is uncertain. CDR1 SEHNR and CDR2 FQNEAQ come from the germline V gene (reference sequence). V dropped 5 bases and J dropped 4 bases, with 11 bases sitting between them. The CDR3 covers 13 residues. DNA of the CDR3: TGTGCCAGCAGCAAAGACATTTTAGAGACCCAGTACTTC. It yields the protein CASSKDILETQYF.

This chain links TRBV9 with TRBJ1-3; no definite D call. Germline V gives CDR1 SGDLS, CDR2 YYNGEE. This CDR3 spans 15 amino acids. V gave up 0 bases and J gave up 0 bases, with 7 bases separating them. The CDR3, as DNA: TGTGCCAGCAGCGTAGGTATTAACTCTGGAAACACCATATATTTT. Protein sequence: CASSVGINSGNTIYF. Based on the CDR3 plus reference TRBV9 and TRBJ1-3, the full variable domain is DSGVTQTPKHLITATGQRVTLRCSPRSGDLSVYWYQQSLDQGLQFLIQYYNGEERAKGNILERFSAQQFPDLHSELNLSSLELGDSALYFCASSVGINSGNTIYFGEGSWLTVV.

Written as DNA, the CDR3 is TGTGCCAGCAGCGTAAGAATGGGTAGCGAAGAGACCCAGTACTTC. It encodes CASSVRMGSEETQYF. The chain links TRBV9 to TRBJ2-5; maybe TRBD2 (5 bases). The length of the CDR3 is 15 residues. CDR1 and CDR2 from the germline V gene are SGDLS and YYNGEE. V was trimmed by 1 base and J by 3 bases, leaving 13 bases between them. The complete variable domain, with remaining parts taken from reference TRBV9 and TRBJ2-5, reads DSGVTQTPKHLITATGQRVTLRCSPRSGDLSVYWYQQSLDQGLQFLIQYYNGEERAKGNILERFSAQQFPDLHSELNLSSLELGDSALYFCASSVRMGSEETQYFGPGTRLLVL.

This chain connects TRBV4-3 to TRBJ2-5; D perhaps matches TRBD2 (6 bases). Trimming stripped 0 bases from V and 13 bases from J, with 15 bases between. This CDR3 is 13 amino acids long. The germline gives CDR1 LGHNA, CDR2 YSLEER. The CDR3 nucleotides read TGCGCCAGCAGCCAAGAGCGACGGGGACTCCTGTACTTC. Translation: CASSQERRGLLYF.

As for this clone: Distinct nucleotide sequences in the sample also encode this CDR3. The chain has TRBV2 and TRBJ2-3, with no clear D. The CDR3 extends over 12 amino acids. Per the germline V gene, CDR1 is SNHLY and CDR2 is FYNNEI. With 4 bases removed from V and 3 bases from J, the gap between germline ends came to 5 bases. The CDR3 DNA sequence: TGTGCCAGCAGTGTAGAAACAGATACGCAGTATTTT. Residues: CASSVETDTQYF. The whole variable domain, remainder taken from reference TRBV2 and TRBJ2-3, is EPEVTQTPSHQVTQMGQEVILRCVPISNHLYFYWYRQILGQKVEFLVSFYNNEISEKSEIFDDQFSVERPDGSNFTLKIRSTKLEDSAMYFCASSVETDTQYFGPGTRLTVL.

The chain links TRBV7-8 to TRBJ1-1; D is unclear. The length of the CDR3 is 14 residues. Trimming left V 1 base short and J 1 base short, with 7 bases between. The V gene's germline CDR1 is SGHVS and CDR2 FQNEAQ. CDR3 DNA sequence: TGTGCCAGCAGCTTAGGACACGCGAACACTGAAGCTTTCTTT. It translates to CASSLGHANTEAFF.

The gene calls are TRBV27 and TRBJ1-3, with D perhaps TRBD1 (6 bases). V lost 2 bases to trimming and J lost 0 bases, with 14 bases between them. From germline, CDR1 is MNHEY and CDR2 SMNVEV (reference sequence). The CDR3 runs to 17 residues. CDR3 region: CASSLGGRDFSGNTIYF. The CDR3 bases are TGTGCCAGCAGTTTAGGGGGCAGGGACTTCTCTGGAAACACCATATATTTT.

The CDR3 loop reads CASSQLSTGSYEQYF. The CDR3 DNA follows: TGCGCCAGCAGTCAACTCAGCACAGGTTCCTACGAGCAGTACTTC. This chain links TRBV23-1 with TRBJ2-7, with a tentative D call TRBD1 (5 bases). TRBV23-1 is given ORF status, its function remaining uncertain. The V end lost 2 bases, the J end lost 1 base, and 12 bases lay between the germline ends. The length of the CDR3 is 15 residues.

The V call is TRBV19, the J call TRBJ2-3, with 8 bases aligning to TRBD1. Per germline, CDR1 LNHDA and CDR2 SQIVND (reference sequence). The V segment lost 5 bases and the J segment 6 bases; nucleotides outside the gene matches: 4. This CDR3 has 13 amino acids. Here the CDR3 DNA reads TGTGCCAGTAGTCCTCAGGGGGCTGATACGCAGTATTTT. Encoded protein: CASSPQGADTQYF. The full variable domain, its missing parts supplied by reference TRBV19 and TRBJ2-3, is DGGITQSPKYLFRKEGQNVTLSCEQNLNHDAMYWYRQDPGQGLRLIYYSQIVNDFQKGDIAEGYSVSREKKESFPLTVTSAQKNPTAFYLCASSPQGADTQYFGPGTRLTVL.

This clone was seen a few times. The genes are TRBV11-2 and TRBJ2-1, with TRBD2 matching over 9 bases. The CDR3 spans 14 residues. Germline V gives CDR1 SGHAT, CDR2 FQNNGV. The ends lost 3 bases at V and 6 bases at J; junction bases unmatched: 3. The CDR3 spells CASSFAGGRNEQFF. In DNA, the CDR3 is TGTGCCAGCAGCTTCGCGGGAGGGCGCAATGAGCAGTTCTTC.

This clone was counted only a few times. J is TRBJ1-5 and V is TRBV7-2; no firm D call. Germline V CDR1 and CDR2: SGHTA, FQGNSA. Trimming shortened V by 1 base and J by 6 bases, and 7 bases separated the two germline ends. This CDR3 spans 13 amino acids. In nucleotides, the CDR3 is TGTGCCAGCAGCTTAGGAGGGCTTCAGCCCCAGCATTTT. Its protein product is CASSLGGLQPQHF.

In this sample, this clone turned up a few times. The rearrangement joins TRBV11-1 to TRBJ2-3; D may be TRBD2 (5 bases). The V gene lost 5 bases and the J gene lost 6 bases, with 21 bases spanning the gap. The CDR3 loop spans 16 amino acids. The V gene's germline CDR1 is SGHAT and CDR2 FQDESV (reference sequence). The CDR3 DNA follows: TGTGCCAGCAGCATAAGCCGTAGCGCCGTCCTGGATACGCAGTATTTT. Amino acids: CASSISRSAVLDTQYF.

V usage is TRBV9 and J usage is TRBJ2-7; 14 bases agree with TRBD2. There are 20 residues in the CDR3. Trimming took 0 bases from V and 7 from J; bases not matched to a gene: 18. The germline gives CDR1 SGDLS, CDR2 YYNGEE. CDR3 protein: CASSVGSNQGLAGEAGEQYF. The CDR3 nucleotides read TGTGCCAGCAGCGTAGGAAGTAACCAGGGACTAGCGGGAGAGGCAGGAGAGCAGTACTTC.

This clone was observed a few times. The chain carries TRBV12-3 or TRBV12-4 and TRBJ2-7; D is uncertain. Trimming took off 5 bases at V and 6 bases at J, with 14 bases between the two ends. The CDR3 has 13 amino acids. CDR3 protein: CASSSGGPFEQYF. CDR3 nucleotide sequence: TGTGCCAGCAGTAGTGGTGGTCCCTTCGAGCAGTACTTC.

The CDR3 DNA reads as TGTGCCAGCAGCCCGCGGGACTCCGGACGGTCACCCCTCCACTTT. Translating gives CASSPRDSGRSPLHF. V usage is TRBV6-2 or TRBV6-3 and J usage is TRBJ1-6; D might be TRBD1 (5 bases). Trimming stripped 6 bases from V and 10 bases from J, with 19 bases between. The CDR3 sequence is 15 residues long. Germline V gene lookup returns CDR1 MNHEY and CDR2 SVGEGT.

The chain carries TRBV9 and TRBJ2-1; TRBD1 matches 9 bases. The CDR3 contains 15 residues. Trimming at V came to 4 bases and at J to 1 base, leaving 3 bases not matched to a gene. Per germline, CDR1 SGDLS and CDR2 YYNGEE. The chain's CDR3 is CASSPGQGSYNEQFF. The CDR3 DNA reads TGTGCCAGCAGCCCGGGACAGGGTTCCTACAATGAGCAGTTCTTC.

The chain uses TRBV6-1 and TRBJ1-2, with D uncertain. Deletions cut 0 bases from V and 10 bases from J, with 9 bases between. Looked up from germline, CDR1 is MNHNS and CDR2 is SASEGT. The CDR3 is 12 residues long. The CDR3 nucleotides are TGTGCCAGCAGTGAAGCGACGGTTGCCTACACCTTC. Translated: CASSEATVAYTF.

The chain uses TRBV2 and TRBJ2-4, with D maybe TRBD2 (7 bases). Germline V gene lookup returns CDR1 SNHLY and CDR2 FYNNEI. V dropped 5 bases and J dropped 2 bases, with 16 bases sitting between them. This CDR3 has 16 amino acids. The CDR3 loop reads CASSYGGARTKNIQYF. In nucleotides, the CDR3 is TGTGCCAGCAGTTATGGGGGGGCTCGAACCAAAAACATTCAGTACTTC.

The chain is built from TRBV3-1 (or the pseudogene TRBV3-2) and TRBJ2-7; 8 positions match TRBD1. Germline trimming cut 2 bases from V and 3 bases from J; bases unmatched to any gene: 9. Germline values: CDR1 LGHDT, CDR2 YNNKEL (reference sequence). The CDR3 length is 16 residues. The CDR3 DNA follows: TGTGCCAGCAGCCAAAATCAGGACAGGGTTGGCTACGAGCAGTACTTC. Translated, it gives CASSQNQDRVGYEQYF.

CDR3 bases: TGTGCCAGCAGCTTAGACCCGGGGGGTCCCACGAACACCGGGGAGCTGTTTTTT. It yields the protein CASSLDPGGPTNTGELFF. This chain joins TRBV7-9 and TRBJ2-2, with TRBD2 matching 7 bases. V trimming: 1 base; J trimming: 0 bases; junction bases outside the gene matches: 8. The germline CDR1 and CDR2 sequences are SEHNR and FQNEAQ (reference sequence). The CDR3 covers 18 residues.

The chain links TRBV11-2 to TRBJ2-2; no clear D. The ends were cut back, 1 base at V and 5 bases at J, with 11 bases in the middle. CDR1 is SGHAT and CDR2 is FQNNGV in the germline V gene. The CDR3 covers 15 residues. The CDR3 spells CASSLGRLRTGELFF. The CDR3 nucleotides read TGTGCCAGCAGCTTAGGACGGCTCCGGACCGGGGAGCTGTTTTTT.

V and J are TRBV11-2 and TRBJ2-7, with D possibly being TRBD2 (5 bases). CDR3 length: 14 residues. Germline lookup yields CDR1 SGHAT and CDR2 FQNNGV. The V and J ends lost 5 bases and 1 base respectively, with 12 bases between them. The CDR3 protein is CASSRERTSYEQYF. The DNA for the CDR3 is TGTGCCAGCAGCCGAGAAAGGACTTCCTACGAGCAGTACTTC. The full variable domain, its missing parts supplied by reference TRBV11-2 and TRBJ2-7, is EAGVAQSPRYKIIEKRQSVAFWCNPISGHATLYWYQQILGQGPKLLIQFQNNGVVDDSQLPKDRFSAERLKGVDSTLKIQPAKLEDSAVYLCASSRERTSYEQYFGPGTRLTVT.